This is a list of T cell receptor beta chains from one sample in a study of T cell responses to AZD1222 COVID-19 vaccine. Using immunoSEQ multiplex PCR, the repertoire was profiled, and TCRdb retains in-frame clones only, with some absent. The data contain about 150,000 clones, around nine tenths of them singletons. Specimen: peripheral blood, collected after recovery from COVID-19. The receptors shown here come from an adult who had recovered from COVID-19. The CDR3 runs from the conserved cysteine through the conserved F or W. The D gene is left open where the match is weak. Clone size is given for some rows only: seen once, a few or many times, or a class if the clone is expanded.

d_call: TRBD1; clone_size: .; v_call: TRBV7-9; j_call: TRBJ1-2; cdr3_aa: CASSFEDRGHLNYGYTF; cdr3_nt: TGTGCCAGCAGCTTCGAGGACAGGGGGCACTTGAACTATGGCTACACCTTC
d_call: .; clone_size: .; v_call: TRBV10-1; j_call: TRBJ2-2; cdr3_aa: CASSDSGLGAGELFF; cdr3_nt: TGCGCCAGCAGTGACTCAGGCCTTGGGGCCGGGGAGCTGTTTTTT
d_call: .; clone_size: .; v_call: TRBV27; j_call: TRBJ1-1; cdr3_aa: CASSQTHLYMNTEAFF; cdr3_nt: TGTGCCAGCAGTCAGACTCACCTTTACATGAACACTGAAGCTTTCTTT
d_call: .; clone_size: .; v_call: TRBV1; j_call: TRBJ2-7; cdr3_aa: CTSSQAGTRADEQYF; cdr3_nt: TGCACCAGCAGCCAGGCCGGGACGCGGGCGGACGAGCAGTACTTC
d_call: .; clone_size: .; v_call: TRBV10-3; j_call: TRBJ2-3; cdr3_aa: CAISPRGGEDTQYF; cdr3_nt: TGTGCCATCAGCCCGAGGGGTGGGGAAGATACGCAGTATTTT
d_call: TRBD1; clone_size: .; v_call: TRBV5-4; j_call: TRBJ1-2; cdr3_aa: CASSEGQGLYGYTF; cdr3_nt: TGTGCCAGCAGCGAGGGACAGGGACTTTATGGCTACACCTTC
d_call: TRBD1; clone_size: .; v_call: TRBV4-3; j_call: TRBJ1-6; cdr3_aa: CASSQEGQTNSPLHF; cdr3_nt: TGCGCCAGCAGCCAAGAGGGACAGACGAATTCACCCCTCCACTTT
d_call: TRBD1; clone_size: .; v_call: TRBV6-5; j_call: TRBJ2-2; cdr3_aa: CASRLTGGFTGELFF; cdr3_nt: TGTGCCAGCAGGTTGACAGGGGGGTTCACCGGGGAGCTGTTTTTT
d_call: TRBD2; clone_size: .; v_call: TRBV27; j_call: TRBJ2-7; cdr3_aa: CASSPRTSADYEQYF; cdr3_nt: TGTGCCAGCAGTCCCCGGACTAGCGCCGACTACGAGCAGTACTTC
d_call: .; clone_size: once; v_call: TRBV29-1; j_call: TRBJ1-5; cdr3_aa: CSVGSRNQPQHF; cdr3_nt: TGCAGCGTAGGGTCCCGGAATCAGCCCCAGCATTTT
d_call: .; clone_size: once; v_call: TRBV7-6; j_call: TRBJ2-3; cdr3_aa: CASSLAWGDTQYF; cdr3_nt: TGTGCCAGCAGCTTAGCATGGGGAGATACGCAGTATTTT
d_call: .; clone_size: .; v_call: TRBV7-9; j_call: TRBJ2-7; cdr3_aa: CASSLGQVEYF; cdr3_nt: TGTGCCAGCAGCTTGGGTCAAGTTGAGTACTTC
d_call: .; clone_size: .; v_call: TRBV10-3; j_call: TRBJ1-5; cdr3_aa: CAIGGGNQPQHF; cdr3_nt: TGTGCCATCGGCGGGGGGAATCAGCCCCAGCATTTT
d_call: .; clone_size: once; v_call: TRBV13; j_call: TRBJ2-7; cdr3_aa: CASSPRGPTAQSF; cdr3_nt: TGTGCCAGCAGCCCCCGAGGGCCAACAGCCCAGTCCTTC
d_call: TRBD2; clone_size: few; v_call: TRBV5-1; j_call: TRBJ2-1; cdr3_aa: CASSRSGGSSYNEQFF; cdr3_nt: TGCGCCAGCAGCCGGAGCGGGGGGAGCTCCTACAATGAGCAGTTCTTC
d_call: .; clone_size: .; v_call: TRBV28; j_call: TRBJ1-2; cdr3_aa: CASSLSYPAPGYGYTF; cdr3_nt: TGTGCCAGCAGTTTGTCATATCCGGCCCCGGGGTATGGCTACACCTTC
d_call: .; clone_size: .; v_call: TRBV19; j_call: TRBJ2-7; cdr3_aa: CASSLDSSYEQYF; cdr3_nt: TGTGCCAGTAGTCTTGACAGCTCCTACGAGCAGTACTTC
d_call: .; clone_size: .; v_call: TRBV5-8; j_call: TRBJ2-5; cdr3_aa: CASSPDWDAGGETQYF; cdr3_nt: TGTGCCAGCAGCCCTGATTGGGACGCCGGAGGGGAGACCCAGTACTTC
d_call: TRBD1; clone_size: .; v_call: TRBV18; j_call: TRBJ1-5; cdr3_aa: CASSLQGNQPQHF; cdr3_nt: TGTGCCAGCTCACTACAGGGGAATCAGCCCCAGCATTTT
d_call: .; clone_size: .; v_call: TRBV9; j_call: TRBJ1-2; cdr3_aa: CASSDTTGRGYTF; cdr3_nt: TGTGCCAGCAGCGATACGACCGGTAGGGGCTACACCTTC
d_call: TRBD1; clone_size: .; v_call: TRBV28; j_call: TRBJ1-6; cdr3_aa: CASSLTWDRNSPLHF; cdr3_nt: TGTGCCAGCAGTTTAACCTGGGACAGAAATTCACCCCTCCACTTT
d_call: .; clone_size: .; v_call: TRBV5-1; j_call: TRBJ1-3; cdr3_aa: CASSLSLDRSWAAGNTIYF; cdr3_nt: TGCGCCAGCAGCTTGAGTCTTGACAGATCATGGGCGGCTGGAAACACCATATATTTT
d_call: .; clone_size: .; v_call: TRBV28; j_call: TRBJ1-3; cdr3_aa: CASSAEFDVMTGAHSGNTIYF; cdr3_nt: TGTGCCAGCAGTGCCGAATTTGATGTAATGACAGGCGCACACTCTGGAAACACCATATATTTT
d_call: TRBD1; clone_size: .; v_call: TRBV10-1; j_call: TRBJ1-5; cdr3_aa: CASRGQPVVNQPQHF; cdr3_nt: TGCGCCAGCAGGGGACAGCCAGTAGTCAATCAGCCCCAGCATTTT
d_call: TRBD1; clone_size: .; v_call: TRBV7-2; j_call: TRBJ1-2; cdr3_aa: CASATGTAYGYTF; cdr3_nt: TGTGCCAGCGCCACCGGGACAGCTTATGGCTACACCTTC
d_call: .; clone_size: .; v_call: TRBV7-9; j_call: TRBJ1-1; cdr3_aa: CASSLGGAERDTEAFF; cdr3_nt: TGTGCCAGCAGCTTAGGAGGGGCTGAGAGGGACACTGAAGCTTTCTTT
d_call: .; clone_size: once; v_call: TRBV21-1; j_call: TRBJ1-4; cdr3_aa: CASRVCLSTNEKLFF; cdr3_nt: TGTGCCAGCAGAGTCTGCCTATCAACTAATGAAAAACTGTTTTTT